This entry lists 20 T cell receptor beta chains sequenced from one sample in a study of OX40 agonist ivuxolimab in advanced cancers. Assay used: immunoSEQ multiplex PCR; TCRdb lists only in-frame clones, some missing. Altogether roughly 80,000 clones are present, roughly 84% being singletons, with the ten largest covering 0.25% to 0.4%. Source: CD4+ or CD8+ T cells sorted from blood, taken in a trial of the OX40 agonist ivuxolimab. These TCRs come from an adult with an advanced solid tumor such as melanoma, head and neck, liver or kidney cancer.

The chain employs TRBV29-1 and TRBJ1-5; weak D call: TRBD1 (5 bases). Germline assignment: CDR1 SQVTM and CDR2 ANQGSEA. This CDR3 is built from 13 residues. The ends were cut back, 7 bases at V and 5 bases at J, with 15 bases in the middle. CDR3 DNA: TGCAGCGCCTGGACCCCGGGGGATCAGCCCCAGCATTTT. It yields the protein CSAWTPGDQPQHF.

The chain couples TRBV7-9 to TRBJ1-2; D not certain. The CDR3 consists of 12 residues. Germline V gives CDR1 SEHNR, CDR2 FQNEAQ (reference sequence). The V end lost 6 bases, the J end lost 8 bases, and 13 bases lay between the germline ends. The CDR3 loop is CASSLPGRGYTF. CDR3 nucleotides: TGTGCCAGCAGTTTACCCGGGCGCGGCTACACCTTC.

The rearrangement uses TRBV28 and TRBJ1-5; D ambiguous. In germline, CDR1 is MDHEN, CDR2 SYDVKM. The V and J ends lost 3 bases and 3 bases respectively, with 12 bases between them. This CDR3 has 15 residues. The CDR3 region has the DNA TGTGCCAGCAGTTTGATCCCGGTTCCCAATCAGCCCCAGCATTTT. This gives the protein CASSLIPVPNQPQHF.

This sequence joins TRBV27 and TRBJ1-4, with D uncertain. The CDR3 totals 14 residues. From germline, CDR1 is MNHEY and CDR2 SMNVEV (reference sequence). The ends were cut back, 4 bases at V and 0 bases at J, with 6 bases in the middle. CDR3 coding DNA: TGTGCCAGCAGTTACGTCGCAACTAATGAAAAACTGTTTTTT. Protein: CASSYVATNEKLFF.

The chain carries TRBV7-9 and TRBJ1-2; 7 nucleotides match TRBD1. V gave up 4 bases and J gave up 9 bases; unmatched junction bases: 5. The CDR3 consists of 12 residues. Germline CDR1 SEHNR, CDR2 FQNEAQ (reference sequence). The CDR3 loop is CASSSDRVSYTF. In DNA, the CDR3 is TGTGCCAGCAGCTCCGACAGGGTTAGCTACACCTTC.

The genes are TRBV6-6 and TRBJ2-1; 8 nucleotides agree with TRBD2. Germline loops: CDR1 MNHNY, CDR2 SVGAGI (reference sequence). CDR3 length: 16 amino acids. Losses at the gene ends were 7 bases for V and 0 bases for J; bases not matched to a gene: 8. CDR3 bases: TGTGCCAGCACCAAACCCAGCGGGAGCTCCTACAATGAGCAGTTCTTC. Translating it yields CASTKPSGSSYNEQFF.

This chain uses TRBV14 with TRBJ2-3, with a weak D call TRBD1 (5 bases). Trimming took off 1 base at V and 6 bases at J, with 14 bases between the two ends. Germline values: CDR1 SGHDN, CDR2 FVKESK. The CDR3 runs to 15 residues. CDR3 amino acids: CASSQVIGVPDTQYF. Written as DNA, the CDR3 is TGTGCCAGCAGCCAAGTTATAGGGGTACCGGATACGCAGTATTTT.

The CDR3 sequence: CASSLGDRNTDTQYF. CDR3 bases: TGCGCCAGCAGCTTGGGGGACAGAAACACAGATACGCAGTATTTT. The chain couples TRBV5-1 to TRBJ2-3; TRBD1 matches at 7 bases. The CDR3 spans 15 residues. V was pared by 0 bases and J by 2 bases, with 3 bases of the junction left unmatched. CDR1 SGHRS and CDR2 YFSETQ come from the germline V gene.

This clone was seen a single time. This chain uses TRBV6-5 with TRBJ1-4, with a possible D match to TRBD1 (6 bases). The V end lost 5 bases, the J end lost 7 bases, and 14 bases lay between the germline ends. The CDR3 is 14 amino acids. The V gene's germline CDR1 is MNHEY and CDR2 SVGAGI. CDR3 nucleotide sequence: TGTGCCAGCAGTCCACGGGGGCTGGGTGAAAAACTGTTTTTT. This translates into CASSPRGLGEKLFF.

This chain uses TRBV27 with TRBJ1-5; tentative D call: TRBD1 (5 bases). V gave up 7 bases and J gave up 3 bases, with 16 bases separating them. The germline V gene encodes CDR1 MNHEY and CDR2 SMNVEV (reference sequence). This CDR3 is built from 15 residues. CDR3 in DNA: TGTGCCAGCACACTGGGACTCACGTCCAATCAGCCCCAGCATTTT. This codes for CASTLGLTSNQPQHF.

The chain carries TRBV28 and TRBJ1-1; no clear D gene. The germline V gene encodes CDR1 MDHEN and CDR2 SYDVKM. The length of the CDR3 is 11 residues. V was clipped by 7 bases and J by 2 bases, with 5 bases between them. In DNA form, the CDR3 reads TGTGCCAGCATCAGTAACACTGAAGCTTTCTTT. Translated, it gives CASISNTEAFF.

The CDR3 region is CASSPYATGADTQYF. In nucleotides, the CDR3 is TGTGCCAGCAGTCCTTATGCCACAGGGGCAGATACGCAGTATTTT. V usage is TRBV28 and J usage is TRBJ2-3; 7 nucleotides match TRBD1. CDR1 is MDHEN and CDR2 is SYDVKM in the germline V gene. This CDR3 region has 15 residues. V shed 5 bases and J 4 bases; nucleotides not matched to a gene: 9.

The chain recombines TRBV2 with TRBJ1-2; D is undetermined. The ends were cut back, 2 bases at V and 1 base at J, with 8 bases in the middle. The CDR3 spans 14 residues. The germline CDR1 and CDR2 sequences are SNHLY and FYNNEI. This CDR3 is CASSESTLNYGYTF. In nucleotides, the CDR3 is TGTGCCAGCAGTGAAAGCACTCTTAACTATGGCTACACCTTC.

The V call is TRBV11-3, the J call TRBJ2-1, with 8 bases identical to TRBD2. The V and J ends lost 4 bases and 7 bases, in that order; junction bases with no gene match: 6. The CDR3 runs 14 residues. Germline-derived CDR1 and CDR2 are SGHNT and YENEEA. CDR3 nucleotide sequence: TGTGCCAGCAGCTCAAGCGGGAGATTGAATGAGCAGTTCTTC. Protein: CASSSSGRLNEQFF.

This chain joins TRBV19 and TRBJ2-1; 8 bases map to TRBD2. V was pared by 11 bases and J by 7 bases, with 16 bases of the junction left unmatched. The CDR3 runs 15 residues. The germline V gene has CDR1 LNHDA and CDR2 SQIVND (reference sequence). The CDR3 region is CARTSTGTRRNEQFF. CDR3 coding DNA: TGTGCCCGAACTTCGACCGGGACTAGAAGGAATGAGCAGTTCTTC.

V is TRBV7-9 and J is TRBJ2-3; 13 bases are shared with TRBD2. In germline, CDR1 is SEHNR, CDR2 FQNEAQ (reference sequence). After removal of 0 bases from V and 2 bases from J, the junction contained 5 bases not matched to a gene. The CDR3 runs to 18 residues. CDR3 loop: CASSLARGTSGTTDTQYF. The CDR3 bases are TGTGCCAGCAGCTTAGCGAGAGGGACTAGCGGGACCACAGATACGCAGTATTTT.

The chain has TRBV15 and TRBJ2-1; TRBD2 matches at 11 bases. Germline values: CDR1 LNHNV, CDR2 YYDKDF (reference sequence). V shed 2 bases, J shed 4 bases, and the junction held 1 base outside the gene matches. There are 15 residues in the CDR3. The chain's CDR3 is CATSRWTSGYNEQFF. CDR3 DNA sequence: TGTGCCACCAGCAGATGGACTAGCGGGTACAATGAGCAGTTCTTC.

The CDR3 DNA is TGTGCCAGCAGCTTAGCTTTAGATATAGCGGGAGGCAATGAGCAGTTCTTC. Protein sequence: CASSLALDIAGGNEQFF. The chain links TRBV7-6 to TRBJ2-1, with TRBD2 matching over 10 bases. This CDR3 has 17 residues. Per germline, CDR1 SGHVS and CDR2 FNYEAQ. The ends lost 0 bases at V and 6 bases at J; junction bases unmatched: 8.

This chain links TRBV6-5 with TRBJ2-7; TRBD2 aligns across 7 bases. This CDR3 spans 14 amino acids. V lost 5 bases and J lost 5; bases outside the gene matches: 9. Germline-derived CDR1 and CDR2 are MNHEY and SVGAGI. CDR3 in amino acids: CASSNQRGVNEQYF. The DNA of the CDR3 is TGTGCCAGCAGTAACCAACGGGGGGTCAACGAGCAGTACTTC.

Turning to this clone: The same CDR3 arises from other DNA sequences in this sample as well. This chain links TRBV5-1 with TRBJ2-1; the D is unclear. The CDR3 runs 11 residues. CDR1 is SGHRS and CDR2 is YFSETQ in the germline V gene. With 2 bases removed from V and 5 bases from J, the gap between germline ends came to 2 bases. The CDR3 loop is CASSLNNEQFF. In nucleotides, the CDR3 is TGCGCCAGCAGCTTAAACAATGAGCAGTTCTTC. Using reference TRBV5-1 and TRBJ2-1 for the parts outside the CDR3, the full variable domain is KAGVTQTPRYLIKTRGQQVTLSCSPISGHRSVSWYQQTPGQGLQFLFEYFSETQRNKGNFPGRFSGRQFSNSRSEMNVSTLELGDSALYLCASSLNNEQFFGPGTRLTVL.